The 7 T cell receptor beta chains given below trace back to one sample, sequenced in a study of blood T cell repertoires in COVID-19. Sequencing was performed with immunoSEQ multiplex PCR; in TCRdb, only in-frame clones are kept and a portion is missing. The sample includes approximately 120,000 clones, over 80% of them seen just once. Material for sequencing was peripheral blood. The receptors derive from a human donor in a cohort sampled during active COVID-19.

The chain couples TRBV27 to TRBJ2-1; 13 positions agree with TRBD2. V lost 2 bases to trimming and J lost 2 bases; unmatched junction nucleotides: 3. CDR1 MNHEY and CDR2 SMNVEV come from the germline V gene (reference sequence). The CDR3 consists of 17 residues. CDR3 DNA sequence: TGTGCCAGCAGTTTACTGACTAGCGGGAGGACCTACAATGAGCAGTTCTTC. Residues: CASSLLTSGRTYNEQFF.

The genes are TRBV29-1 and TRBJ1-1; 7 bases line up with TRBD1. V was clipped by 7 bases and J by 0 bases; unmatched bases: 5. Looked up from germline, CDR1 is SQVTM and CDR2 is ANQGSEA. The CDR3 loop spans 13 amino acids. The CDR3 region has the DNA TGCAGCGGAGCGAGGGGGCTGAACACTGAAGCTTTCTTT. Residues: CSGARGLNTEAFF.

V usage is TRBV10-3 and J usage is TRBJ1-2; 7 nucleotides match TRBD1. The CDR3 totals 15 residues. Germline V lookup: CDR1 ENHRY, CDR2 SYGVKD. V lost 6 bases to trimming and J lost 6 bases; unmatched junction nucleotides: 13. The DNA for the CDR3 is TGTGCCATCAGGACAGGGCGGGGTGTGGGTAATGGCTACACCTTC. Amino acid sequence: CAIRTGRGVGNGYTF.

The chain combines TRBV7-8 with TRBJ1-5; TRBD1 matches at 11 bases. V shed 5 bases, J shed 3 bases, and the junction held 6 bases outside the gene matches. Germline loops: CDR1 SGHVS, CDR2 FQNEAQ. The CDR3 runs to 16 residues. The CDR3 nucleotides read TGTGCCAGCAGCCTCCGGACAGGGGGCCTCAATCAGCCCCAGCATTTT. Protein sequence: CASSLRTGGLNQPQHF.

The V and J genes are TRBV9 and TRBJ2-1; 7 nucleotides line up with TRBD2. J gave up 13 bases and V 0 bases, and 10 bases lay outside the gene matches. CDR1 is SGDLS, CDR2 YYNGEE, per germline. The CDR3 loop spans 14 amino acids. CDR3 amino acids: CASSVGGRGSDQFF. CDR3 bases: TGTGCCAGCAGCGTAGGCGGGAGAGGAAGTGATCAGTTCTTC. The entire variable domain, with the rest obtained from reference TRBV9 and TRBJ2-1, is as follows: DSGVTQTPKHLITATGQRVTLRCSPRSGDLSVYWYQQSLDQGLQFLIQYYNGEERAKGNILERFSAQQFPDLHSELNLSSLELGDSALYFCASSVGGRGSDQFFGPGTRLTVL.

The genes are TRBV5-5 and TRBJ1-1; possible D gene TRBD1, 5 bases. Trimming stripped 4 bases from V and 0 bases from J, with 19 bases between. Germline CDR1 SGHKS, CDR2 YYEKEE (reference sequence). The CDR3 is made up of 17 amino acids. The CDR3 reads CASSPKGRSLMNTEAFF. For the CDR3, the DNA is TGTGCCAGCAGCCCGAAGGGGCGGTCTCTCATGAACACTGAAGCTTTCTTT.

The J gene is TRBJ2-7, the V gene TRBV7-9, with TRBD1 identical over 8 bases. J gave up 2 bases and V 5 bases, and 8 bases lay outside the gene matches. Germline CDR1 SEHNR, CDR2 FQNEAQ (reference sequence). This CDR3 spans 15 amino acids. The CDR3 nucleotides are TGTGCCAGCAGCCAGACAGGGGAGAGGACCTACGAGCAGTACTTC. This sequence encodes CASSQTGERTYEQYF.